The next 25 T cell receptor beta chains were all read from a single sample in a study of T cell repertoires in cytomegalovirus infection. Using its own MiXCR run on the reads, TCRdb lists one record per CDR3 protein. The sample shows about 600,000 distinct CDR3 sequences, 24% of them seen only once. Sequenced input: CD8+ T cells from PBMCs. The receptors stem from a human donor in good health (CMV status not recorded). Some clones in this sample may be carry-over from other donors' samples.

The sample holds many counts of this clonotype. The V call is TRBV7-2, the J call TRBJ1-3, with TRBD1 matching over 9 bases. This CDR3 is built from 15 residues. Trimming cost V 3 bases and J 2 bases; bases outside gene matches: 2. Germline CDR1 is SGHTA and CDR2 is FQGNSA. Here the CDR3 reads CASSLDRGTGNTIYF. DNA of the CDR3: TGTGCCAGCAGCTTGGACAGGGGAACTGGAAACACCATATATTTT.

This clonotype came up a few times. The gene calls are TRBV5-6 and TRBJ1-1; D possibly corresponds to TRBD1 (5 bases). This CDR3 has 15 residues. From germline, CDR1 is SGHDT and CDR2 YYEEEE. The V end lost 4 bases, the J end lost 0 bases, and 13 bases lay between the germline ends. The CDR3 loop reads CASSPTREMNTEAFF. CDR3 DNA: TGTGCCAGCAGCCCTACCAGGGAAATGAACACTGAAGCTTTCTTT.

This clonotype was seen a handful of times. This CDR3 is CATSRGNNEQFF. CDR3 DNA: TGTGCCACCAGCAGAGGGAATAATGAGCAGTTCTTC. This chain connects TRBV15 to TRBJ2-1; D not resolved. V was pared by 1 base and J by 7 bases, with 5 bases between. The CDR3 totals 12 residues. Germline V gene data show CDR1 as LNHNV and CDR2 as YYDKDF (reference sequence). The full variable domain, with the rest looked up from reference TRBV15 and TRBJ2-1, is DAMVIQNPRYQVTQFGKPVTLSCSQTLNHNVMYWYQQKSSQAPKLLFHYYDKDFNNEADTPDNFQSRRPNTSFCFLDIRSPGLGDTAMYLCATSRGNNEQFFGPGTRLTVL.

The chain is built from TRBV29-1 and TRBJ1-1; no firm D call. CDR1 is SQVTM, CDR2 ANQGSEA, per germline. V was cut by 7 bases and J by 1 base, with 7 bases left in between. The CDR3 extends over 11 amino acids. The CDR3 DNA reads as TGCAGCGGGCAGAAGAACACTGAAGCTTTCTTT. This gives the protein CSGQKNTEAFF.

This chain uses TRBV12-3 or TRBV12-4 with TRBJ1-5, with unresolved D. This CDR3 region has 15 residues. V shed 6 bases and J shed 4 bases, with 16 bases lying between them. Here the CDR3 reads CASSLFKSGNQPQHF. CDR3 in DNA: TGTGCCAGCAGCCTTTTTAAGTCGGGGAATCAGCCCCAGCATTTT.

This clonotype was observed at least ten times. The rearrangement joins TRBV7-6 to TRBJ2-3, with D possibly being TRBD2 (6 bases). Between the trimmed V and J ends, which lost 0 bases and 2 bases, there was a span of 15 bases. From germline, CDR1 is SGHVS and CDR2 FNYEAQ. This CDR3 contains 17 residues. Here the CDR3 reads CASSLAHGGVDTDTQYF. CDR3 sequence (DNA): TGTGCCAGCAGCTTAGCCCATGGAGGGGTCGACACAGATACGCAGTATTTT.

A few counts support this clonotype. The genes are TRBV6-1 and TRBJ2-1; TRBD2 agrees at 11 bases. V lost 6 bases and J lost 7; bases outside the gene matches: 5. Germline V gene data show CDR1 as MNHNS and CDR2 as SASEGT. The CDR3 totals 14 residues. CDR3 region: CASRVAGGRNEQFF. CDR3 DNA sequence: TGTGCCAGCAGGGTAGCGGGGGGGAGGAATGAGCAGTTCTTC.

This clonotype has at least ten counts. The genes are TRBV7-2 and TRBJ2-5, with D perhaps TRBD2 (5 bases). CDR1 is SGHTA, CDR2 FQGNSA, per germline. The CDR3 length is 17 residues. V was cut by 0 bases and J by 5 bases, with 19 bases left in between. CDR3 bases: TGTGCCAGCAGCTTAGCTCCACCAGGCGGGTTATTTGAGACCCAGTACTTC. The encoded protein is CASSLAPPGGLFETQYF.

CDR3 protein: CSAMSSGNTIYF. CDR3 nucleotides: TGCAGTGCTATGAGCTCTGGAAACACCATATATTTT. This rearrangement joins TRBV20-1 to TRBJ1-3, with D uncertain. The CDR3 runs 12 residues. CDR1 DFQATT and CDR2 SNEGSKA come from the germline V gene (reference sequence). V was trimmed by 4 bases and J by 0 bases, leaving 4 bases between them.

This clonotype showed up many times. V is TRBV7-2 and J is TRBJ2-4, with 9 bases fitting TRBD2. Germline-derived CDR1 and CDR2 are SGHTA and FQGNSA. V lost 0 bases to trimming and J lost 4 bases; unmatched junction nucleotides: 7. The CDR3 covers 17 residues. CDR3 loop: CASSLAPTSGPKNIQYF. DNA of the CDR3: TGTGCCAGCAGCTTAGCCCCGACTAGCGGCCCGAAAAACATTCAGTACTTC.

This clonotype was seen at least ten times. The chain carries TRBV28 and TRBJ2-1; weak D call: TRBD1 (5 bases). Germline assignment: CDR1 MDHEN and CDR2 SYDVKM. The CDR3 is made up of 13 amino acids. Trimming took 3 bases from V and 4 from J, leaving 7 bases between them. The CDR3 DNA sequence: TGTGCCAGCAGTTTTCAGGGATACAATGAGCAGTTCTTC. It specifies CASSFQGYNEQFF.

This chain uses TRBV19 with TRBJ2-1; D is undetermined. Trimming removed 6 bases at V and 6 bases at J, with 15 bases between. The CDR3 totals 14 residues. Germline CDR1 LNHDA, CDR2 SQIVND (reference sequence). The CDR3 here is CASSPNPFINEQFF. The DNA of the CDR3 is TGTGCCAGTAGCCCTAACCCTTTCATCAATGAGCAGTTCTTC.

In nucleotides, the CDR3 is TGTGCCAGCAGGAGCCGGGACAGGAGACAAGAGACCCAGTACTTC. This codes for CASRSRDRRQETQYF. The chain joins TRBV6-2 or TRBV6-3 to TRBJ2-5; TRBD1 matches at 8 bases. V lost 6 bases to trimming and J lost 2 bases; unmatched junction nucleotides: 8. The CDR3 is 15 amino acids. The germline gives CDR1 MNHEY, CDR2 SVGEGT.

The chain couples TRBV3-1 to TRBJ2-5, with 9 bases identical to TRBD2. V lost 0 bases, J lost 4 bases, and 12 bases stayed unmatched. CDR1 and CDR2 from the germline V gene are LGHDT and YNNKEL (reference sequence). The CDR3 is 18 amino acids. CDR3 amino acids: CASSQEGLRGGRRETQYF. The CDR3 coding sequence is TGTGCCAGCAGCCAAGAGGGGTTGCGGGGGGGCCGACGAGAGACCCAGTACTTC.

To note about this clonotype: The junction and the germline gene differ at one end; a read error may be behind it. The CDR3 bases are TGTGCCAGTATCCACAGCTGGGGGAATGAGCTGTTCTTC. Amino acids: CASIHSWGNELFF. The rearrangement joins TRBV19 to TRBJ2-1; D is possibly TRBD1 or TRBD2 (5 bases each). This CDR3 is 13 amino acids long. Germline assignment: CDR1 LNHDA and CDR2 SQIVND (reference sequence).

This clonotype appeared a single time. A much larger clone differs from this one at a single base, so this may be a read error. This rearrangement joins TRBV7-8 to TRBJ2-1, with 9 bases lining up with TRBD1. The CDR3 is 15 amino acids. The V segment lost 10 bases and the J segment 4 bases; nucleotides outside the gene matches: 11. The germline V gene has CDR1 SGHVS and CDR2 FQNEAQ. CDR3 sequence reads: CANTPDRGLYNEQFF. DNA of the CDR3: TGTGCCAACACCCCGGACAGGGGCCTTTACAATGAGCAGTTCTTC.

This clonotype was seen only a few times. The chain uses TRBV4-1 and TRBJ1-2; D gene ambiguous. Deletions cut 2 bases from V and 0 bases from J, with 7 bases between. This CDR3 is 14 amino acids long. Germline CDR1 reads MGHRA; CDR2 reads YSYEKL. In nucleotides, the CDR3 is TGCGCCAGCAGCCAACCGGGAACTAACTATGGCTACACCTTC. This encodes CASSQPGTNYGYTF.

Ten or more counts support this clonotype. The J gene is TRBJ2-3, the V gene TRBV7-8; TRBD1 aligns across 7 bases. Germline assignment: CDR1 SGHVS and CDR2 FQNEAQ. The V segment lost 4 bases and the J segment 3 bases; nucleotides outside the gene matches: 13. CDR3 length: 17 residues. CDR3 DNA sequence: TGTGCCAGCAGCTCAACCCGGGACAGTCTGGAAACAGATACGCAGTATTTT. Its protein product is CASSSTRDSLETDTQYF.

The CDR3: CASSVERGAYNEQFF. In nucleotides, the CDR3 is TGTGCCAGCAGCGTAGAGAGGGGAGCCTACAATGAGCAGTTCTTC. This sequence joins TRBV9 and TRBJ2-1; D possibly matches TRBD1 or TRBD2 (5 bases each). Germline loops: CDR1 SGDLS, CDR2 YYNGEE. V lost 0 bases and J lost 2, with 9 bases in between. The CDR3 is 15 residues long.

Points on this clonotype: A read error is possible here, since a much larger clone lies one base away. The V and J genes are TRBV7-9 and TRBJ2-7; the D is unclear. This CDR3 has 13 residues. The V gene's germline CDR1 is SEHNR and CDR2 FQNEAQ (reference sequence). The CDR3 DNA follows: TGTGTCAGCAGCTTATCAGTCTCCTACGAGCAGTACGTC. This sequence encodes CVSSLSVSYEQYV.

The rearrangement links TRBV28 to TRBJ2-3, with TRBD1 matching over 7 bases. Germline values: CDR1 MDHEN, CDR2 SYDVKM. V was clipped by 4 bases and J by 0 bases; unmatched bases: 10. This CDR3 contains 17 residues. In DNA form, the CDR3 reads TGTGCCAGCAGTTCCCACGGGACAGCTTATAGCACAGATACGCAGTATTTT. It specifies CASSSHGTAYSTDTQYF. Full variable domain (rest looked up from reference TRBV28 and TRBJ2-3): DVKVTQSSRYLVKRTGEKVFLECVQDMDHENMFWYRQDPGLGLRLIYFSYDVKMKEKGDIPEGYSVSREKKERFSLILESASTNQTSMYLCASSSHGTAYSTDTQYFGPGTRLTVL.

This clonotype appeared a few times. V and J are TRBV10-3 and TRBJ1-1; D is ambiguous. The germline CDR1 and CDR2 sequences are ENHRY and SYGVKD. V was cut by 10 bases and J by 6 bases, with 9 bases left in between. This CDR3 comprises 10 residues. DNA for the CDR3: TGTGCCACCTACGGGCCTGAAGCTTTCTTT. Protein: CATYGPEAFF.

In its sample, this clonotype was seen many times. The chain has TRBV7-4 and TRBJ1-3; D might be TRBD1 (6 bases). Between the trimmed V and J ends, which lost 2 bases and 2 bases, there was a span of 16 bases. The germline CDR1 and CDR2 sequences are SGHVT and SQSDAQ. The CDR3 has 17 amino acids. The CDR3 DNA reads as TGTGCCAGCAGCTTACCCAGAGGGACATCCGCTGGAAACACCATATATTTT. Its translation is CASSLPRGTSAGNTIYF.

This clonotype was counted at least ten times. J is TRBJ1-1 and V is TRBV12-3 or TRBV12-4; D may be TRBD1 (6 bases). Trimming removed 6 bases from V and 4 bases from J, with 12 bases in between. The CDR3 extends over 13 amino acids. The CDR3 nucleotides read TGTGCCAGCAGGCAGACAGGTGCCACTGAAGCTTTCTTT. This gives the protein CASRQTGATEAFF.

The rearrangement links TRBV6-2 or TRBV6-3 to TRBJ2-1; no definite D call. This CDR3 has 15 amino acids. CDR1 MNHEY and CDR2 SVGEGT come from the germline V gene. V lost 5 bases and J lost 7, with 18 bases in between. CDR3: CASSQLPGPRNEQFF. The CDR3 DNA sequence: TGTGCCAGCAGTCAACTCCCCGGGCCCCGGAATGAGCAGTTCTTC.